This section outlines one T cell receptor (beta chain) sequence together with its context. The source of the sample is a study of CD8 T cells in Susac syndrome. Trimming took 6 bases from V and 9 from J; bases not matched to a gene: 11. Germline V gives CDR1 GTSNPN, CDR2 SVGIG (reference sequence). This CDR3 is built from 15 residues. With random hexamers, roughly 0.45 to 1 ug RNA was reverse transcribed. In TCRdb, the immunoSEQ multiplex PCR reads were re-called with MiXCR into one record per CDR3 protein. Of 130,000 to 150,000 distinct CDR3 sequences listed, around 94% are singletons. The chain links TRBV30 to TRBJ2-1, with 13 positions matching TRBD2. The sequencing input was CD4+ T cells from PBMCs. This receptor was obtained from a human donor in good health. The CDR3 loop reads CACYTSGRVSGEQFF. CDR3 sequence (DNA): TGTGCCTGTTATACTAGCGGGAGGGTTAGCGGTGAGCAGTTCTTC.